This TCR beta chain was recovered during a study of beta chain features in type 1 diabetes. The table lists this clone with a few counts. The CDR3 has 11 residues. From germline, CDR1 is DFQATT and CDR2 SNEGSKA (reference sequence). V was pared by 6 bases and J by 6 bases, with 10 bases between. Of the isolated RNA, all was reverse transcribed, and so the sequenced material was expressed TCRB transcripts. Generated by immunoSEQ multiplex PCR, the TCRdb table keeps only in-frame clones and is missing some. The sample holds hundreds of thousands of clones, approximately 13% seen once. Sorting with CD45RO/CCR7/CD25/CD127/CD95/CD27 yielded naive, central memory, regulatory and stem-like memory CD4+ cells.

The source of this sequence is a man aged 25 to 40 in good health. The chain has TRBV20-1 and TRBJ2-3; D is perhaps TRBD2 (5 bases). Sequenced material: naive CD4+ T cells from blood. The chain's CDR3 is CSARERDTQYF. The CDR3 nucleotides are TGCAGTGCAAGGGAGCGGGATACGCAGTATTTT.